These T cell receptor beta chains were read from a single sample in a study of CD8 T cells in ankylosing spondylitis. TCRdb independently ran MiXCR on the 5' RACE reads; one entry per CDR3 protein. This table holds 40,000 to 55,000 distinct CDR3 sequences, about 7% found once. Material for sequencing was blood, either unsorted or a sorted T cell fraction (not recorded which). The receptor set was obtained from a female donor with ankylosing spondylitis or in good health (not recorded which). CDR3s include the opening cysteine and the closing phenylalanine or tryptophan. D genes are given only for firm matches. Rows give clone size only sometimes, using once, few, many, or a class for an expanded clone.

j_gene	v_gene	d_gene	abundance	CDR3aa	CDR3nt
TRBJ2-2	TRBV7-2	TRBD2	many	CASSPLIAGLNTGELFF	TGTGCCAGCAGCCCGCTAATAGCGGGGCTGAACACCGGGGAGCTGTTTTTT
TRBJ2-2	TRBV29-1	TRBD1	few	CSGMGQTTGELFF	TGCAGCGGTATGGGACAGACCACCGGGGAGCTGTTTTTT
TRBJ1-1	TRBV5-1	TRBD1	few	CASSPDRALNTEAFF	TGCGCCAGCAGCCCGGACAGGGCCCTGAACACTGAAGCTTTCTTT
TRBJ2-1	TRBV20-1	TRBD2	many	CSARAGEYNEQFF	TGCAGTGCTAGGGCGGGGGAATACAATGAGCAGTTCTTC
TRBJ2-5	TRBV24-1	-	-	CATSDPQETQYF	TGTGCCACCAGTGATCCACAAGAGACCCAGTACTTC
TRBJ2-7	TRBV5-1	-	many	CASSSQGYEQYF	TGCGCCAGCAGCTCACAGGGTTACGAGCAGTACTTC
TRBJ2-5	TRBV5-1	TRBD2	-	CASSLLLAATQYF	TGCGCCAGCAGCTTGCTCCTAGCGGCGACCCAGTACTTC
TRBJ2-2	TRBV7-9	-	many	CASSLVTNTGELFF	TGTGCCAGCAGCTTAGTTACTAACACCGGGGAGCTGTTTTTT
TRBJ1-5	TRBV20-1	-	many	CSASTQGYSNQPQHF	TGCAGTGCTAGCACACAGGGTTATAGCAATCAGCCCCAGCATTTT
TRBJ1-5	TRBV20-1	TRBD1	many	CSGLPDRGTHNQPQHF	TGCAGTGGTCTTCCGGACAGGGGGACCCACAATCAGCCCCAGCATTTT
TRBJ1-5	TRBV7-8	-	many	CASSLATGGNQPQHF	TGTGCCAGCAGCTTAGCGACGGGGGGCAATCAGCCCCAGCATTTT
TRBJ1-1	TRBV5-1	TRBD1	many	CASSLGTGGTGEAFF	TGCGCCAGCAGCTTGGGTACAGGGGGCACGGGCGAGGCTTTCTTT
TRBJ1-4	TRBV18	-	few	CASSPYQGRRATNEKLFF	TGTGCCAGCTCACCTTATCAGGGGCGCCGGGCAACTAATGAAAAACTGTTTTTT
TRBJ1-1	TRBV7-2	-	once	CASSLNTWTGEAFF	TGTGCCAGCAGCCTCAATACCTGGACCGGGGAAGCTTTCTTT
TRBJ1-5	TRBV2	TRBD1	many	CASSEDRDQPQHF	TGTGCCAGCAGCGAAGACAGGGATCAGCCCCAGCATTTT
TRBJ2-4	TRBV28	TRBD2	many	CASSFGLAGGLDLLQYF	TGTGCCAGCAGTTTCGGGCTAGCGGGGGGGCTAGACCTTCTTCAGTACTTC
TRBJ1-6	TRBV6-2/TRBV6-3	-	once	CASSYIDSHNSPLHF	TGTGCCAGCAGTTACATCGACAGCCATAATTCACCCCTCCACTTT
TRBJ1-2	TRBV7-9	TRBD1	few	CASSLPKTGANYGYTF	TGTGCCAGCAGCTTACCTAAGACAGGGGCAAACTATGGCTACACCTTC
TRBJ2-1	TRBV10-3	-	-	CAISESYNNEQFF	TGTGCCATCAGTGAGTCCTATAACAATGAGCAGTTCTTC
TRBJ1-4	TRBV20-1	TRBD1	many	CSLLNRGENEKLFF	TGCAGTCTATTAAACAGGGGGGAGAATGAAAAACTGTTTTTT
TRBJ1-1	TRBV5-5	-	many	CASHTPMNTEAFF	TGTGCCAGTCATACACCCATGAACACTGAAGCTTTCTTT
TRBJ1-5	TRBV5-6	TRBD1	many	CASSGGTGDSNQPQHF	TGTGCCAGCAGCGGAGGGACAGGGGATAGCAATCAGCCCCAGCATTTT
TRBJ2-5	TRBV24-1	-	many	CATSVGHLNQETQYF	TGTGCCACCAGTGTGGGACACCTGAACCAAGAGACCCAGTACTTC
TRBJ2-3	TRBV7-2	-	-	CASSPPGTDTQYF	TGTGCCAGCAGCCCGCCCGGCACAGATACGCAGTATTTT
TRBJ2-3	TRBV11-2	TRBD1	many	CASSGTANTDTQYF	TGTGCCAGCAGCGGGACAGCCAACACAGATACGCAGTATTTT
TRBJ2-1	TRBV30	-	-	CAWTLPGAYNEQFF	TGTGCCTGGACCCTACCTGGGGCCTACAATGAGCAGTTCTTC